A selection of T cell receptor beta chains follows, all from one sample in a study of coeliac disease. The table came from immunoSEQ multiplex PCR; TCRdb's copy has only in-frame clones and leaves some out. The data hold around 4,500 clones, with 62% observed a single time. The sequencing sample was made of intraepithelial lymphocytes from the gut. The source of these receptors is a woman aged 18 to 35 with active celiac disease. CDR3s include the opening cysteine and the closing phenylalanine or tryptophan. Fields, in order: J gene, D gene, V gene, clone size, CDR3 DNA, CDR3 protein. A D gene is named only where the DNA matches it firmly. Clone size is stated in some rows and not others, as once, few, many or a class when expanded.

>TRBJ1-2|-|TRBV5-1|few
TGCGCCAGCAGCCCCAGCAGCGACTATGGCTACACCTTC
CASSPSSDYGYTF
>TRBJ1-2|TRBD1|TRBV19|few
TGTGCCAGTAGTATCGAGGGGGCCTATGGCTACACCTTC
CASSIEGAYGYTF
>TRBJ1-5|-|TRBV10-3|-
TGTGCCATCAGTGAGTCCCTCGCGGGGCAGGGACAGCCCCAGCATTTT
CAISESLAGQGQPQHF
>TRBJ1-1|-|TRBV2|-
TGTGCCAGCAGTGGGCGGGACACTGAAGCTTTCTTT
CASSGRDTEAFF
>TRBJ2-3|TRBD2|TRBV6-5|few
TGTGCCAGCAGGAGGTTCGCGGGGGGCACAGATACGCAGTATTTT
CASRRFAGGTDTQYF
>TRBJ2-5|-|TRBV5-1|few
TGCGCCAGCAGCCCCCTGGGACACCCAGGTGAGACCCAGTACTTC
CASSPLGHPGETQYF
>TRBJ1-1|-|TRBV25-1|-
TGTGCCAGCAGTGAATATGAAGCCTACACTGAAGCTTTCTTT
CASSEYEAYTEAFF
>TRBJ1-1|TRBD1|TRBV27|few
TGTGCCAGCAGTTTTTACGGGACAGGGCTGAACACTGAAGCTTTCTTT
CASSFYGTGLNTEAFF
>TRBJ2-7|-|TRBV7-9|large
TGTGCCAGCAGCTCCCGGACTTCTTACGAGCAGTACTTC
CASSSRTSYEQYF
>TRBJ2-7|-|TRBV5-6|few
TGTGCCAGCAGCTTAGAAACCGGGGTCCACGAGCAGTACTTC
CASSLETGVHEQYF
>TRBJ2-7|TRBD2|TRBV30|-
TGTGCCTGGAGTGAGGGACTACGCGAGCAGTACTTC
CAWSEGLREQYF
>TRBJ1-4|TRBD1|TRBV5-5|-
TGTGCCAGCAGCTTAGGACAGGGCCGGGATGAAAAACTGTTTTTT
CASSLGQGRDEKLFF
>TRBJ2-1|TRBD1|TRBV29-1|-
TGCAGCGTAAAGAACAGGGGTCATAGCGATGAGCAGTTCTTC
CSVKNRGHSDEQFF
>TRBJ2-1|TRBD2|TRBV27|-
TGTGCCAGCAGACGAACTAGCGGGAGATCCTACAATGAGCAGTTCTTC
CASRRTSGRSYNEQFF
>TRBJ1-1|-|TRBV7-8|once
TGTGCCAGCAGCTTACTAGCGGAAGCTTTCTTT
CASSLLAEAFF
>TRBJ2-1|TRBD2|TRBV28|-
TGTGCCAGCAGTTTATCCTCGCTAGCGGGATTTGTCTTC
CASSLSSLAGFVF
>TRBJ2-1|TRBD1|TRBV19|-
TGTGCCAGTAGTATAGATCTTTTAAAACAGGGGGGCGCCTACAATGAGCAGTTCTTC
CASSIDLLKQGGAYNEQFF
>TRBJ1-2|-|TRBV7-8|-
TGTGCCAGCAGCTTAATCTCCTACTATGGCTACACCTTC
CASSLISYYGYTF
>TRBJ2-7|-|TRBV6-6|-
TGTGCCAGCAGTTACTCGAGCAGGGGGGTCGAGCAGTACTTC
CASSYSSRGVEQYF
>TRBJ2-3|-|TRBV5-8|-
TGTGCCAGCAGCTTAGGACAGATCACAGATACGCAGTATTTT
CASSLGQITDTQYF
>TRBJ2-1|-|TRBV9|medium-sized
TGTGCCAGCAGCGTAAACCCGAGGGTGCGATATGAGCAGTTCTTC
CASSVNPRVRYEQFF
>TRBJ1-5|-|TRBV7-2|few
TGTGCCAGCAGCTTAAGGACATTGGACCATCAGCCCCAGCATTTT
CASSLRTLDHQPQHF
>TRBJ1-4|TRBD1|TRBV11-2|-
TGTGCCAGCAGCTTCTTTCTAGGGGGCGAGGGGGAAAAACTGTTTTTT
CASSFFLGGEGEKLFF
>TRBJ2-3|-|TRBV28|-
TGTGCCAGCAGTTCAATGGAGGGGGCACGGGTCACAGATACGCAGTATTTT
CASSSMEGARVTDTQYF
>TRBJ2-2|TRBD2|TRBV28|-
TGTGCCAGCAGTCTTCGACTAGCGGGAGGAACCGGGGAGCTGTTTTTT
CASSLRLAGGTGELFF
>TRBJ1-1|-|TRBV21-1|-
TGTGCCAGCAGCAAAGCGACAGGGCCGAACACTGAAGCTTTCTTT
CASSKATGPNTEAFF
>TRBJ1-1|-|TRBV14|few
TGTGCCAGCAGCTTACTAGACAGGGAAGCTTTCTTT
CASSLLDREAFF
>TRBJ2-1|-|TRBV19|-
TGTGCCAGTAGCGCCCCCAGGGCGGGATACAATGAGCAGTTCTTC
CASSAPRAGYNEQFF
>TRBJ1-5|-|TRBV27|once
TGTGCCAGCAGTTTGGGCAGGGTCAATCAGCCCCAGCATTTT
CASSLGRVNQPQHF
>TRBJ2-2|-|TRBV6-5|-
TGTGCCAGCAGTTACTCGAGATCTAGCGCCGGGGAGCTGTTTTTT
CASSYSRSSAGELFF
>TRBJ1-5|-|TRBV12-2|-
TGTGCAAGTCGCGCGAATCAGCCCCAGCATTTT
CASRANQPQHF